The next 15 T cell receptor beta chains were all read from a single sample in a study of vaccination effects on CD4 cells after COVID-19. For these receptors, no antigen is known. Some clones are missing from TCRdb's copy, which holds only in-frame ones; the method was immunoSEQ multiplex PCR. The sample lists roughly 34,000 clones, around 80% seen once, with approximately 1.4% in the top ten. In the ViraFEST assay, antigen-specific CD4+ clonotypes were identified by expansion after peptide-pool stimulation. Cells that had been cultured for about 10 days were the source of isolated CD4+ T cells. Participants were given two doses of BNT162b2 or mRNA-1273 vaccine. This specimen consisted of CD4+ T cells from PBMCs cultured with HCoV-NL63 spike peptides, obtained after COVID-19 vaccination. These receptors all come from a human donor who received a COVID-19 vaccine. Some clones in this sample may be carry-over from other donors' samples.

This rearrangement joins TRBV19 to TRBJ1-1; the D is unclear. The CDR3 is 15 amino acids. Trimming left V 7 bases short and J 7 bases short, with 22 bases between. Germline V gives CDR1 LNHDA, CDR2 SQIVND (reference sequence). Here the CDR3 reads CASITFRPEGHEAFF. CDR3 bases: TGTGCCAGTATCACGTTTCGGCCTGAGGGCCATGAAGCTTTCTTT.

CDR3 nucleotide sequence: TGTGCCAGCAGTGAGGGTTTTGGACGGATTCAAGAGACCCAGTACTTC. Amino acid sequence: CASSEGFGRIQETQYF. V is TRBV6-1 and J is TRBJ2-5; D is unresolved. Trimming pared 3 bases from V and 2 bases from J, leaving 16 bases between. Germline CDR1 and CDR2: MNHNS and SASEGT. This CDR3 spans 16 amino acids.

This clone was seen a single time. For the CDR3, the DNA is TGTGCCAGCAGTTTAAGGGGTTCTGGCTACACCTTC. Translated: CASSLRGSGYTF. The chain has TRBV12-3 or TRBV12-4 and TRBJ1-2, with D possibly being TRBD1 (5 bases). V was trimmed by 2 bases and J by 7 bases, leaving 8 bases between them. The CDR3 has 12 amino acids.

The rearrangement joins TRBV3-1 (or the pseudogene TRBV3-2) to TRBJ2-5, with 7 positions matching TRBD1. CDR1 is LGHDT, CDR2 YNNKEL, per germline (reference sequence). This CDR3 contains 14 residues. Trimming took 3 bases from V and 9 from J; bases not matched to a gene: 10. For the CDR3, the DNA is TGTGCCAGCAGCCACGGGACAGCTAAGAGGCCCCAGTACTTC. This gives the protein CASSHGTAKRPQYF.

The genes are TRBV7-8 and TRBJ1-2; D remains unclear. Germline CDR1 SGHVS, CDR2 FQNEAQ. There are 12 residues in the CDR3. The ends were cut back, 5 bases at V and 3 bases at J, with 7 bases in the middle. CDR3 nucleotides: TGTGCCAGCAGCCACTCCTACTATGGCTACACCTTC. Protein product: CASSHSYYGYTF.

CDR3 protein: CASSLELKDTIYF. The CDR3 DNA follows: TGTGCCAGCAGCTTGGAACTGAAGGACACCATATATTTT. The chain uses TRBV5-6 and TRBJ1-3, with no clear D. Germline CDR1 SGHDT, CDR2 YYEEEE. V was cut by 0 bases and J by 8 bases, with 9 bases left in between. The CDR3 contains 13 residues.

This sequence joins TRBV29-1 and TRBJ2-5; no reliable D call. V lost 1 base to trimming and J lost 0 bases, with 18 bases between them. CDR1 and CDR2 (germline): SQVTM, ANQGSEA. The CDR3 length is 17 residues. CDR3 region: CSVEAGTVFMYQETQYF. The CDR3 DNA sequence: TGCAGCGTTGAAGCAGGAACCGTTTTTATGTACCAAGAGACCCAGTACTTC.

V gene TRBV7-2 combines with J gene TRBJ1-5, with D uncertain. There are 17 residues in the CDR3. V lost 0 bases to trimming and J lost 0 bases, with 12 bases between them. Looked up from germline, CDR1 is SGHTA and CDR2 is FQGNSA. The CDR3, as DNA: TGTGCCAGCAGCTTAGCGTTCGGATTCTATAGCAATCAGCCCCAGCATTTT. Amino acid sequence: CASSLAFGFYSNQPQHF.

The rearrangement uses TRBV5-1 and TRBJ2-2, with 9 nucleotides matching TRBD2. The CDR3 spans 16 residues. The V and J ends lost 0 bases and 4 bases, in that order; junction bases with no gene match: 4. The germline CDR1 and CDR2 sequences are SGHRS and YFSETQ. The CDR3 spells CASSLASSGATGELFF. The CDR3 nucleotides are TGCGCCAGCAGCTTGGCCTCTAGCGGGGCCACCGGGGAGCTGTTTTTT.

This chain connects TRBV7-2 to TRBJ1-6; the D is unclear. The CDR3 loop spans 16 amino acids. V dropped 2 bases and J dropped 7 bases, with 15 bases sitting between them. CDR1 is SGHTA, CDR2 FQGNSA, per germline. The CDR3 sequence is CASSLFSGFGNSPLHF. The CDR3 DNA reads TGTGCCAGCAGCTTATTTTCGGGATTCGGGAATTCACCCCTCCACTTT. The whole variable domain, filled in from reference TRBV7-2 and TRBJ1-6, reads GAGVSQSPSNKVTEKGKDVELRCDPISGHTALYWYRQSLGQGLEFLIYFQGNSAPDKSGLPSDRFSAERTGGSVSTLTIQRTQQEDSAVYLCASSLFSGFGNSPLHFGNGTRLTVT.

V usage is TRBV19 and J usage is TRBJ1-4, with a possible D match to TRBD1 (5 bases). V was clipped by 6 bases and J by 0 bases, with 11 bases between them. CDR1 and CDR2 from the germline V gene are LNHDA and SQIVND (reference sequence). The CDR3 loop spans 15 amino acids. CDR3 sequence reads: CASSHLTATNEKLFF. The CDR3 coding sequence is TGTGCCAGTAGCCACCTGACAGCAACTAATGAAAAACTGTTTTTT.

This sequence joins TRBV5-6 and TRBJ2-2; 9 bases align to TRBD1. Germline V gene lookup returns CDR1 SGHDT and CDR2 YYEEEE. With V trimmed by 4 bases and J by 3 bases, 10 bases remained unmatched. CDR3 length: 17 amino acids. CDR3 amino acids: CASSPLTGQGDTGELFF. The CDR3 nucleotides are TGTGCCAGCAGCCCGCTTACGGGACAGGGCGACACCGGGGAGCTGTTTTTT.

The chain combines TRBV29-1 with TRBJ1-2; D uncertain. With 4 bases removed from V and 6 bases from J, the gap between germline ends came to 12 bases. This CDR3 has 12 amino acids. Germline CDR1 reads SQVTM; CDR2 reads ANQGSEA. As DNA, the CDR3 is TGCAGCGTTGTTGAGGGTTGGGATGGCTACACCTTC. Encoded protein: CSVVEGWDGYTF.

The gene calls are TRBV19 and TRBJ1-6; TRBD1 matches 10 bases. J was trimmed by 10 bases and V by 8 bases; bases with no gene match: 14. This CDR3 region has 16 residues. CDR1 is LNHDA and CDR2 is SQIVND in the germline V gene (reference sequence). The CDR3: CASLDRDRGLRSPLHF. The CDR3 DNA sequence: TGTGCCAGTCTCGACCGGGACAGGGGCTTGAGGTCACCCCTCCACTTT.

This chain uses TRBV4-1 with TRBJ2-2; 7 bases match TRBD1. The ends lost 5 bases at V and 4 bases at J; junction bases unmatched: 7. In germline, CDR1 is MGHRA, CDR2 YSYEKL. The CDR3 has 15 residues. Written as DNA, the CDR3 is TGCGCCAGCAGCAAACAGGGGCGATTCACCGGGGAGCTGTTTTTT. Its translation is CASSKQGRFTGELFF.